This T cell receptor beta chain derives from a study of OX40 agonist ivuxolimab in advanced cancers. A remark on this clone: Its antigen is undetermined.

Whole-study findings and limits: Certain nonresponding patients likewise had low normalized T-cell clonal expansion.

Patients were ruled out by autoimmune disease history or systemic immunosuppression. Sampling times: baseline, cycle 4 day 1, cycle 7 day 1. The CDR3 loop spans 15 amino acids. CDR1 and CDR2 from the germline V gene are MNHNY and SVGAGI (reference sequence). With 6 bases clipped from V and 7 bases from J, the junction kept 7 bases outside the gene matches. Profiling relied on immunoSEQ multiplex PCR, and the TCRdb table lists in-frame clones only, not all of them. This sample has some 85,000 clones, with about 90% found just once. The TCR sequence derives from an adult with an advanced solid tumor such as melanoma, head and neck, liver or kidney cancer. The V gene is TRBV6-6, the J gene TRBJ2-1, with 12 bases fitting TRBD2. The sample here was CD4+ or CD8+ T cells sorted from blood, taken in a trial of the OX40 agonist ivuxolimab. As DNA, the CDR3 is TGTGCCAGCAGACCGCTAGCGGGAGGGCCAAATGAGCAGTTCTTC. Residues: CASRPLAGGPNEQFF.